The clone carrying this T cell receptor (beta chain) showed up just a few times. The antigen is not known. The source of the sample is a study of radiotherapy plus CTLA-4 blockade in lung cancer. Points from the study as a whole: Clones of tumor-derived TCRs expanded in blood after radiotherapy plus ipilimumab.

Sequencing was performed with immunoSEQ multiplex PCR; in TCRdb, only in-frame clones are kept and a portion is missing. Altogether 40,000 to 45,000 clones are present, more than 60% being singletons, with the ten largest covering around a tenth. The sequencing here drew on peripheral blood, taken from a patient treated with radiotherapy plus ipilimumab. The TCR sequence derives from a human donor with non-small cell lung cancer who had stable disease on radiotherapy plus ipilimumab.

The CDR3 region has the DNA TGTGCCAGCAGCTACGAGAGTTTAAATCAGCCCCAGCATTTT. Amino acid sequence: CASSYESLNQPQHF. The rearrangement links TRBV27 to TRBJ1-5; no clear D. CDR3 length: 14 amino acids. CDR1 and CDR2 (germline): MNHEY, SMNVEV (reference sequence). V was cut by 6 bases and J by 4 bases, with 13 bases left in between.